One sample yielded the 22 T cell receptor beta chains listed below, sequenced in a study of blood T cell repertoires in COVID-19. TCRdb's copy holds only in-frame clones and misses some; the assay was immunoSEQ multiplex PCR. The sample lists roughly 290,000 clones; roughly 85% were seen once. The sequenced material came from PBMCs or T cells enriched from blood (not recorded which). These receptors were collected from a woman between 25 and 40 years old who had recovered from COVID-19.

The rearrangement joins TRBV27 to TRBJ1-5, with D uncertain. This CDR3 has 15 amino acids. V was cut by 3 bases and J by 6 bases, with 15 bases left in between. Germline V CDR1 and CDR2: MNHEY, SMNVEV (reference sequence). CDR3 amino acids: CASSFLGLPGQPQHF. CDR3 DNA: TGTGCCAGCAGTTTTCTCGGACTGCCCGGTCAGCCCCAGCATTTT.

V is TRBV2 and J is TRBJ2-1; tentative D call: TRBD2 (6 bases). Trimming shortened V by 7 bases and J by 5 bases, and 12 bases separated the two germline ends. CDR1 is SNHLY, CDR2 FYNNEI, per germline. The CDR3 length is 13 residues. The chain's CDR3 is CASIVERDNEQFF. CDR3 nucleotides: TGTGCCAGCATTGTGGAGCGGGACAATGAGCAGTTCTTC.

The rearrangement links TRBV19 to TRBJ2-7; D not resolved. The CDR3 is 13 amino acids. Germline V lookup: CDR1 LNHDA, CDR2 SQIVND (reference sequence). V lost 4 bases, J lost 5 bases, and 12 bases lay in between. The CDR3 region is CASSTIALDEQYF. CDR3 DNA: TGTGCCAGTAGTACTATCGCCCTTGACGAGCAGTACTTC.

CDR3 amino acids: CASGSLRDSRDYGYTF. DNA of the CDR3: TGTGCTAGTGGTTCCCTTCGGGACAGTAGGGATTATGGCTACACCTTC. The chain uses TRBV12-5 and TRBJ1-2, with 7 bases identical to TRBD1. The CDR3 is 16 amino acids. The V and J ends lost 4 bases and 5 bases, in that order; junction bases with no gene match: 13. Per the germline V gene, CDR1 is LGHNT and CDR2 is FRNRAP.

The chain is built from TRBV28 and TRBJ1-1; D perhaps matches TRBD1 (5 bases). This CDR3 comprises 15 residues. Germline V gene data show CDR1 as MDHEN and CDR2 as SYDVKM. V was trimmed by 8 bases and J by 6 bases, leaving 22 bases between them. CDR3 in amino acids: CASGIGTLGRSEAFF. In nucleotides, the CDR3 is TGTGCCAGCGGCATAGGGACTCTCGGTCGGTCTGAAGCTTTCTTT.

The J gene is TRBJ2-1, the V gene TRBV6-4, with 12 bases matching TRBD1. Trimming cost V 2 bases and J 2 bases; bases outside gene matches: 22. This CDR3 spans 23 amino acids. Germline CDR1 is MRHNA and CDR2 is SNTAGT. CDR3 residues: CASSDGPGQGAPGGASTYNEQFF. In DNA form, the CDR3 reads TGTGCCAGCAGTGACGGACCGGGACAGGGGGCGCCCGGGGGGGCTTCGACCTACAATGAGCAGTTCTTC.

The rearrangement uses TRBV5-1 and TRBJ1-5; 7 bases are shared with TRBD1. The germline V gene encodes CDR1 SGHRS and CDR2 YFSETQ. This CDR3 contains 14 residues. V gave up 4 bases and J gave up 2 bases; unmatched junction bases: 3. Written as DNA, the CDR3 is TGCGCCAGCAGCACAGGGGAGGGCAATCAGCCCCAGCATTTT. Encoded protein: CASSTGEGNQPQHF.

The chain recombines TRBV7-6 with TRBJ2-7; 7 bases agree with TRBD1. The CDR3 sequence is 19 residues long. In germline, CDR1 is SGHVS, CDR2 FNYEAQ. Trimming cost V 5 bases and J 2 bases; bases outside gene matches: 21. For the CDR3, the DNA is TGTGCCAGCAGCCGATACGTAGATGGACCGGGACAGTCCACCTACGAGCAGTACTTC. Translated, it gives CASSRYVDGPGQSTYEQYF.

Of note for this clone: One end of the junction is discordant with germline, which a read error may explain. The chain recombines TRBV5-4 with TRBJ2-7; TRBD1 matches 8 bases. The CDR3 has 11 residues. Germline V gene sequence: CDR1 SGHNT, CDR2 YYREEE (reference sequence). The CDR3 DNA sequence: TGTGCCAGCAGGTTGGACAGGGTGTTGTACTTC. Its translation: CASRLDRVLYF.

This chain joins TRBV30 and TRBJ2-7, with TRBD1 identical over 10 bases. V lost 2 bases and J lost 5; bases outside the gene matches: 12. There are 16 residues in the CDR3. Germline CDR1 GTSNPN, CDR2 SVGIG (reference sequence). The CDR3 region has the DNA TGTGCCTGGAGTCCACAAGTAGGGACAGGGGTTCACGAGCAGTACTTC. It codes for CAWSPQVGTGVHEQYF. Full variable domain (rest looked up from reference TRBV30 and TRBJ2-7): SQTIHQWPATLVQPVGSPLSLECTVEGTSNPNLYWYRQAAGRGLQLLFYSVGIGQISSEVPQNLSASRPQDRQFILSSKKLLLSDSGFYLCAWSPQVGTGVHEQYFGPGTRLTVT.

The genes are TRBV7-9 and TRBJ2-3; D may be TRBD2 (6 bases). CDR3 length: 15 amino acids. V was pared by 5 bases and J by 5 bases, with 17 bases between. CDR1 and CDR2 (germline): SEHNR, FQNEAQ (reference sequence). In DNA, the CDR3 is TGTGCCAGCAGCCCTCGGGGTCAAGCGGGAGATACGCAGTATTTT. Its translation is CASSPRGQAGDTQYF. Drawing the rest from reference TRBV7-9 and TRBJ2-3, the complete variable domain is DTGVSQNPRHKITKRGQNVTFRCDPISEHNRLYWYRQTLGQGPEFLTYFQNEAQLEKSRLLSDRFSAERPKGSFSTLEIQRTEQGDSAMYLCASSPRGQAGDTQYFGPGTRLTVL.

This chain links TRBV7-2 with TRBJ2-1; TRBD1 matches at 9 bases. Germline CDR1 and CDR2: SGHTA and FQGNSA. The length of the CDR3 is 18 residues. J was trimmed by 5 bases and V by 2 bases; bases with no gene match: 13. The CDR3 spells CASSLSPATGQGHNEQFF. The CDR3 nucleotides are TGTGCCAGCAGCTTATCCCCCGCCACGGGACAGGGTCACAATGAGCAGTTCTTC. Based on the CDR3 plus reference TRBV7-2 and TRBJ2-1, the full variable domain is GAGVSQSPSNKVTEKGKDVELRCDPISGHTALYWYRQSLGQGLEFLIYFQGNSAPDKSGLPSDRFSAERTGGSVSTLTIQRTQQEDSAVYLCASSLSPATGQGHNEQFFGPGTRLTVL.

This clone has more than one count but fewer than ten. This rearrangement joins TRBV28 to TRBJ1-1; D remains unclear. The CDR3 length is 11 residues. The germline CDR1 and CDR2 sequences are MDHEN and SYDVKM. Trimming left V 10 bases short and J 6 bases short, with 12 bases between. The CDR3 spells CATHVRAEAFF. The DNA for the CDR3 is TGTGCCACCCACGTGAGGGCTGAAGCTTTCTTT.

The V gene is TRBV27, the J gene TRBJ2-7, with D tentatively TRBD1 (5 bases). CDR3 length equals 16 residues. Germline loops: CDR1 MNHEY, CDR2 SMNVEV (reference sequence). Trimming took off 1 base at V and 0 bases at J, with 13 bases between the two ends. The CDR3 DNA is TGTGCCAGCAGTTTATTGGGGCAAGTTGGCTCCTACGAGCAGTACTTC. It is translated as CASSLLGQVGSYEQYF.

The rearrangement uses TRBV10-3 and TRBJ2-1; 11 nucleotides align to TRBD2. CDR1 ENHRY and CDR2 SYGVKD come from the germline V gene. The CDR3 has 14 amino acids. V lost 6 bases and J lost 9; bases outside the gene matches: 7. The CDR3 reads CAISPLTSGAEQFF. The CDR3 coding sequence is TGTGCCATCAGCCCTTTGACTAGCGGGGCTGAGCAGTTCTTC.

The CDR3 DNA sequence: TGTGCCAGCTCCTCTAGGTTTCCCGGGGAGCTGTTTTTT. It is translated as CASSSRFPGELFF. The V and J genes are TRBV6-5 and TRBJ2-2; D unresolved. V was cut by 8 bases and J by 6 bases, with 13 bases left in between. Germline CDR1 reads MNHEY; CDR2 reads SVGAGI. The CDR3 has 13 amino acids.

The gene calls are TRBV19 and TRBJ2-2; the D is unclear. CDR1 is LNHDA, CDR2 SQIVND, per germline (reference sequence). Deletions cut 2 bases from V and 6 bases from J, with 4 bases between. The length of the CDR3 is 12 residues. The CDR3 DNA reads as TGTGCCAGTAGTATACTAGCCGGGGAGCTGTTTTTT. Its protein product is CASSILAGELFF.

The rearrangement uses TRBV27 and TRBJ2-7, with 16 bases lining up with TRBD2. Looked up from germline, CDR1 is MNHEY and CDR2 is SMNVEV (reference sequence). Trimming cost V 6 bases and J 4 bases; bases outside gene matches: 9. This CDR3 contains 17 residues. The CDR3 DNA is TGTGCCAGCAGCGCCCCAGGGACTAGCGGGGGGGCTTACGAGCAGTACTTC. Residues: CASSAPGTSGGAYEQYF.

V gene TRBV6-4 combines with J gene TRBJ2-2; tentatively, D is TRBD1 (7 bases). The CDR3 spans 20 residues. Deletions cut 5 bases from V and 3 bases from J, with 28 bases between. In germline, CDR1 is MRHNA, CDR2 SNTAGT. The chain's CDR3 is CASSRDSRDSPRRYTGELFF. CDR3 nucleotide sequence: TGTGCCAGCAGTCGGGACAGCCGGGACTCCCCTCGGCGTTACACCGGGGAGCTGTTTTTT.

This rearrangement joins TRBV4-2 to TRBJ1-5; 7 nucleotides line up with TRBD1. The CDR3 runs 17 residues. Per the germline V gene, CDR1 is LGHNA and CDR2 is YNFKEQ. The ends lost 1 base at V and 4 bases at J; junction bases unmatched: 10. CDR3 sequence reads: CASSQGGGRTENQPQHF. CDR3 nucleotide sequence: TGTGCCAGCAGCCAAGGAGGGGGCCGGACAGAGAATCAGCCCCAGCATTTT.

The chain combines TRBV12-3 or TRBV12-4 with TRBJ2-1; 7 nucleotides match TRBD2. J was trimmed by 6 bases and V by 4 bases; bases with no gene match: 3. CDR3 length: 13 amino acids. The CDR3 nucleotides read TGTGCCAGCAGTTGGGGAGGGGCCAATGAGCAGTTCTTC. This encodes CASSWGGANEQFF.

The chain uses TRBV7-9 and TRBJ1-5; possible D gene TRBD1, 6 bases. The CDR3 sequence is 15 residues long. Germline-derived CDR1 and CDR2 are SEHNR and FQNEAQ (reference sequence). V was clipped by 5 bases and J by 6 bases, with 17 bases between them. The CDR3 coding sequence is TGTGCCAGCAGCCTTGGATTGGGGGCTGGTCAGCCCCAGCATTTT. Its protein product is CASSLGLGAGQPQHF.